The TCR beta chain described here comes from a study of Ad26.COV2.S vaccination and SARS-CoV-2 variants. About the study: Ad26.COV2.S shots went into the muscle once or twice, 56 days apart.

Study findings and constraints: It was vaccine recipients, not placebo recipients, who had the higher spike-specific TCR breadth. Substantial response breadth was reportedly seen for spike-specific CD8+ and CD4+ T cells after vaccination.

The germline V gene encodes CDR1 MNHEY and CDR2 SVGEGT. Trimming pared 2 bases from V and 4 bases from J, leaving 4 bases between. The CDR3 loop spans 12 amino acids. Sequencing was performed with immunoSEQ multiplex PCR; in TCRdb, only in-frame clones are kept and a portion is missing. The data show about 440,000 clones, about 92% seen once. Treatment in this sample: around 19 received Ad26.COV2.S at low or high dose, single or two shots; 5 received placebo; per-sample allocation not given. On day 63 after the first injection, vaccine and placebo recipients gave samples. Regarding this clone: Its specificity is not known. This sample also contains other DNA sequences that code for the same CDR3.

This clonotype was sampled from a person between 18 and 59 years old who received the Ad26.COV2.S COVID-19 vaccine or a placebo. The genes are TRBV6-2 or TRBV6-3 and TRBJ2-3; D gene ambiguous. Sequenced material: peripheral blood, taken in a trial of Ad26.COV2.S vaccine versus placebo. The CDR3 coding sequence is TGTGCCAGCAGTTACAGGCCAGATACGCAGTATTTT. The encoded protein is CASSYRPDTQYF.